The 15 T cell receptor beta chains listed next were all sequenced from one sample in a study of T cell responses to AZD1222 COVID-19 vaccine. Here immunoSEQ multiplex PCR was the method, and the copy in TCRdb shows in-frame clones only, minus some. Of approximately 140,000 clones in the sample, around 95% were seen once. The sequencing here drew on peripheral blood, taken on day 0 of AZD1222 vaccination. The receptors shown here come from an adult in good health.

V usage is TRBV5-1 and J usage is TRBJ2-1, with D possibly TRBD2 on 6 matching bases. This CDR3 is 16 amino acids long. The ends were cut back, 4 bases at V and 4 bases at J, with 18 bases in the middle. Per the germline V gene, CDR1 is SGHRS and CDR2 is YFSETQ. CDR3 in DNA: TGCGCCAGCAGCCCCCTCTGGGTAGCGGATTACAATGAGCAGTTCTTC. It yields the protein CASSPLWVADYNEQFF. Full variable domain (missing parts from reference TRBV5-1 and TRBJ2-1): KAGVTQTPRYLIKTRGQQVTLSCSPISGHRSVSWYQQTPGQGLQFLFEYFSETQRNKGNFPGRFSGRQFSNSRSEMNVSTLELGDSALYLCASSPLWVADYNEQFFGPGTRLTVL.

This chain joins TRBV24-1 and TRBJ2-5; 7 nucleotides match TRBD1. V trimming: 0 bases; J trimming: 7 bases; junction bases outside the gene matches: 7. This CDR3 is built from 15 residues. Germline assignment: CDR1 KGHDR and CDR2 SFDVKD. CDR3 amino acids: CATSDLEDRSWTQYF. The CDR3 DNA follows: TGTGCCACCAGTGATTTGGAGGACAGGTCGTGGACCCAGTACTTC.

The rearrangement joins TRBV6-5 to TRBJ2-1; D uncertain. Trimming left V 0 bases short and J 4 bases short, with 10 bases between. CDR1 and CDR2 (germline): MNHEY, SVGAGI. The CDR3 extends over 15 amino acids. The CDR3 protein is CASSYSVVRYNEQFF. CDR3 nucleotide sequence: TGTGCCAGCAGTTACTCGGTAGTTAGGTACAATGAGCAGTTCTTC.

The chain recombines TRBV2 with TRBJ1-2; unclear D gene. The CDR3 totals 15 residues. Trimming pared 2 bases from V and 4 bases from J, leaving 14 bases between. Germline CDR1 reads SNHLY; CDR2 reads FYNNEI. The CDR3 region has the DNA TGTGCCAGCAGTGAATTCCAACAAGATTTCTATGGCTACACCTTC. Protein: CASSEFQQDFYGYTF.

The gene calls are TRBV6-4 and TRBJ1-2; the D is unclear. Germline V gene data show CDR1 as MRHNA and CDR2 as SNTAGT. This CDR3 comprises 12 residues. V lost 1 base and J 7 bases, leaving 7 bases between the germline ends. The CDR3 region is CASSDFSGGYTF. CDR3 DNA sequence: TGTGCCAGCAGTGACTTTTCGGGTGGCTACACCTTC.

The V gene is TRBV15, the J gene TRBJ2-5, with D possibly matching TRBD2 (7 bases). The V end was cut by 8 bases, the J end by 2 bases, with 18 bases between. Germline loops: CDR1 LNHNV, CDR2 YYDKDF (reference sequence). The length of the CDR3 is 15 residues. The CDR3 sequence is CATENRGGIQETQYF. Here the CDR3 DNA reads TGTGCCACCGAAAATAGGGGGGGGATACAAGAGACCCAGTACTTC. Combining the CDR3 with reference TRBV15 and TRBJ2-5 gives the whole variable domain DAMVIQNPRYQVTQFGKPVTLSCSQTLNHNVMYWYQQKSSQAPKLLFHYYDKDFNNEADTPDNFQSRRPNTSFCFLDIRSPGLGDTAMYLCATENRGGIQETQYFGPGTRLLVL.

The chain carries TRBV18 and TRBJ1-5; weak D call: TRBD1 (6 bases). The germline CDR1 and CDR2 sequences are KGHSH and LQKENI. The ends were cut back, 9 bases at V and 3 bases at J, with 12 bases in the middle. The CDR3 has 13 amino acids. The CDR3 here is CASSDSLNQPQHF. As DNA, the CDR3 is TGTGCCAGTTCGGACAGCCTCAATCAGCCCCAGCATTTT.

The chain recombines TRBV7-2 with TRBJ1-2; unclear D gene. The CDR3 has 13 residues. Germline loops: CDR1 SGHTA, CDR2 FQGNSA. Trimming took off 3 bases at V and 4 bases at J, with 9 bases between the two ends. Here the CDR3 reads CASSFGRLYGYTF. The CDR3, as DNA: TGTGCCAGCAGCTTCGGACGGCTCTATGGCTACACCTTC.

This rearrangement joins TRBV27 to TRBJ1-5; a possible D gene is TRBD1 (6 bases). The germline CDR1 and CDR2 sequences are MNHEY and SMNVEV (reference sequence). V was shortened by 4 bases and J by 7 bases, with 17 bases between the two germline ends. This CDR3 spans 15 amino acids. CDR3 coding DNA: TGTGCCAGCAGTTCCATAGCAGGGGTAGAACAGCCCCAGCATTTT. This translates into CASSSIAGVEQPQHF.

In this sample, this clone turned up once. This chain links TRBV30 with TRBJ1-6; D remains ambiguous. Trimming cost V 1 base and J 6 bases, with 7 bases left between them. The CDR3 loop spans 13 amino acids. Per the germline V gene, CDR1 is GTSNPN and CDR2 is SVGIG (reference sequence). DNA for the CDR3: TGTGCCTGGAGTGAGAATCTTAATTCACCCCTCCACTTT. Translation gives CAWSENLNSPLHF. The variable domain in full, completed from reference TRBV30 and TRBJ1-6, reads SQTIHQWPATLVQPVGSPLSLECTVEGTSNPNLYWYRQAAGRGLQLLFYSVGIGQISSEVPQNLSASRPQDRQFILSSKKLLLSDSGFYLCAWSENLNSPLHFGNGTRLTVT.

V is TRBV7-7 and J is TRBJ2-3, with 7 bases lining up with TRBD2. The length of the CDR3 is 19 residues. V trimming: 5 bases; J trimming: 2 bases; junction bases outside the gene matches: 19. Germline CDR1 reads SSHAT; CDR2 reads FNYEAQ (reference sequence). CDR3 sequence: CASSRLATGPGPFTDTQYF. The CDR3 coding sequence is TGTGCCAGCAGCCGACTAGCAACGGGCCCAGGGCCCTTCACAGATACGCAGTATTTT.

V is TRBV4-1 and J is TRBJ2-7; 12 bases align to TRBD2. V shed 0 bases, J shed 1 base, and the junction held 1 base outside the gene matches. Germline V gene sequence: CDR1 MGHRA, CDR2 YSYEKL. The CDR3 covers 16 residues. DNA of the CDR3: TGCGCCAGCAGCCAAGAGGGGACTAGCGGGTCCTACGAGCAGTACGTC. The encoded protein is CASSQEGTSGSYEQYV.

CDR3: CASSESGTQNEKLFF. The CDR3 DNA sequence: TGTGCCAGCAGCGAATCCGGGACGCAGAATGAAAAACTGTTTTTT. V gene TRBV2 combines with J gene TRBJ1-4; maybe TRBD1 (5 bases). This CDR3 is built from 15 residues. V was pared by 6 bases and J by 5 bases, with 16 bases between. Looked up from germline, CDR1 is SNHLY and CDR2 is FYNNEI.

This clone was seen once. The rearrangement uses TRBV2 and TRBJ2-1, with D perhaps being TRBD1 or TRBD2 (5 bases each). The germline gives CDR1 SNHLY, CDR2 FYNNEI. V was clipped by 8 bases and J by 4 bases, with 9 bases between them. The CDR3 contains 12 residues. CDR3 protein: CASRDLYNEQFF. The CDR3 nucleotides read TGTGCCAGCCGGGACCTATACAATGAGCAGTTCTTC. Combining the CDR3 with reference TRBV2 and TRBJ2-1 gives the whole variable domain EPEVTQTPSHQVTQMGQEVILRCVPISNHLYFYWYRQILGQKVEFLVSFYNNEISEKSEIFDDQFSVERPDGSNFTLKIRSTKLEDSAMYFCASRDLYNEQFFGPGTRLTVL.

The gene calls are TRBV13 and TRBJ2-5; TRBD1 matches 9 bases. The CDR3 covers 15 residues. V lost 5 bases, J lost 4 bases, and 8 bases stayed unmatched. Germline loops: CDR1 PRHDT, CDR2 FYEKMQ (reference sequence). The CDR3 sequence is CASSETGGGVETQYF. The CDR3 coding sequence is TGTGCCAGCAGCGAAACAGGGGGCGGGGTAGAGACCCAGTACTTC.